These T cell receptor beta chains were read from a single sample in a study of T cell repertoires in cytomegalovirus infection. TCRdb re-analysed the reads in MiXCR, keeping a single row per CDR3 protein. Of about 130,000 distinct CDR3 sequences in the sample, roughly 8.2% were seen once. The source material was PBMCs. The source is a human donor in good health (CMV status not recorded). Some clones in this sample may be carry-over from other donors' samples. Each CDR3 is given with its conserved first and last residue. A D gene is named only where the DNA matches it firmly. For some rows the clone size is stated as once, few or many, or as a class when expanded; others skip it.

V,size,J,D,DNA,CDR3
TRBV7-2,many,TRBJ2-3,TRBD2,TGTGCCAGCAGCTTAGAGTGGACTAGCGTTACAGATACGCAGTATTTT,CASSLEWTSVTDTQYF
TRBV2,many,TRBJ1-4,.,TGTGCCAGCAGTCCAGGGTCTAATGAAAAACTGTTTTTT,CASSPGSNEKLFF
TRBV11-2,few,TRBJ2-2,.,TGTGCCAGCAGTTCGGACAGATACACCGGGGAGCTGTTTTTT,CASSSDRYTGELFF
TRBV12-3/TRBV12-4,many,TRBJ2-1,TRBD2,TGTGCCAGCAGTCTGGGAGGGATCAATGAGCAGTTCTTC,CASSLGGINEQFF
TRBV2,.,TRBJ2-7,.,TGTGCCAGCAGTGAAGCGCTTCGATACGAGCAGTACTTC,CASSEALRYEQYF
TRBV5-5,many,TRBJ1-6,.,TGTGCCAGCAGCTTGACAGACTCACCCCTCCACTTT,CASSLTDSPLHF
TRBV7-2,many,TRBJ2-7,TRBD2,TGTGCCAGCAGTTTCGGACTAGCTTTTAACTACGAGCAGTACTTC,CASSFGLAFNYEQYF
TRBV7-2,many,TRBJ2-5,.,TGTGCCAGCAGCTTCCTGACAGGGACTCAAGAGACCCAGTACTTC,CASSFLTGTQETQYF
TRBV5-5,many,TRBJ2-1,TRBD2,TGTGCCAGCAGCCCGGGGGGAGGGACTCTCAATGAGCAGTTCTTC,CASSPGGGTLNEQFF
TRBV7-9,.,TRBJ2-1,.,TGTGCCAGCAGCACCTGGGACCGACAGGAAGAGCAGTTCTTC,CASSTWDRQEEQFF
TRBV28,many,TRBJ2-3,TRBD1,TGTGCCAGCAGTCTCCCGGGACAGGGGACAGATACGCAGTATTTT,CASSLPGQGTDTQYF
TRBV7-9,many,TRBJ2-1,TRBD2,TGTGCCAGCAGCGTAGCGGGGGGGAGCGATGAGCAGTTCTTC,CASSVAGGSDEQFF
TRBV7-2,many,TRBJ1-4,.,TGTGCCAGCAGCTTTTGGGCAGACGAAAAAAAACTGTTTTTT,CASSFWADEKKLFF
TRBV4-1,many,TRBJ2-7,.,TGCGCCAGCAGCCAAGATCCTCCGGCGGTTGGCTGGGACGAGCAGTACTTC,CASSQDPPAVGWDEQYF
TRBV28,many,TRBJ2-7,TRBD2,TGTGCCAGCAGTCCCAGACTAGCACCCTACGAGCAGTACTTC,CASSPRLAPYEQYF
TRBV20-1,few,TRBJ1-1,.,TGCAGTGCTAGAGATCGCAGGGGCAACACTGAAGCTTTCTTT,CSARDRRGNTEAFF
TRBV2,.,TRBJ2-2,.,TGTGCCAGCAGTGAATTCAGGCCGAACACCGGGGAGCTGTTTTTT,CASSEFRPNTGELFF
TRBV12-3/TRBV12-4,many,TRBJ1-1,TRBD1,TGTGCCAGCAGGTCCACGGGACAGGGGGTGAACACTGAAGCTTTCTTT,CASRSTGQGVNTEAFF
TRBV20-1,many,TRBJ2-3,.,TGCAGTGCTGGTCGGACCCTACGGGACGATACGCAGTATTTT,CSAGRTLRDDTQYF
TRBV7-9,few,TRBJ2-3,TRBD2,TGTGCCAGCAGCTTTGCGGGGGAGGCAGATACGCAGTATTTT,CASSFAGEADTQYF
TRBV4-1,many,TRBJ1-2,.,TGCGCCAGCAGCCAAGATAGGAACAGGGCCAACTATGGCTACACCTTC,CASSQDRNRANYGYTF
TRBV7-2,many,TRBJ2-7,.,TGTGCCAGCAGCTTATACCGCGGAGGGGGGGCCGACGAGCAGTACTTC,CASSLYRGGGADEQYF
TRBV20-1,few,TRBJ1-1,.,TGCAGTGCTAGCGGTGGAAAAGCTTTCTTT,CSASGGKAFF
TRBV9,many,TRBJ1-3,.,TGTGCCAGCAGCTACGGGGGTTTTGGAAACACCATATATTTT,CASSYGGFGNTIYF
TRBV20-1,few,TRBJ2-3,TRBD2,TGCAGTGCTAGCGGGGGGGTGGTCACAGATACGCAGTATTTT,CSASGGVVTDTQYF
TRBV7-3,many,TRBJ2-1,.,TGTGCCAGCAGCTCCGGGGTCCGCTCCTACAATGAGCAGTTCTTC,CASSSGVRSYNEQFF
TRBV12-3/TRBV12-4,.,TRBJ1-1,TRBD1,TGTGCCAGCAGTTCTACAGGGGTGAACACTGAAGCTTTCTTT,CASSSTGVNTEAFF
TRBV2,few,TRBJ2-7,.,TGTGCCAGCAAGGTCGGCGGACCCTCCTACGAGCAGTACTTC,CASKVGGPSYEQYF
TRBV28,many,TRBJ1-3,.,TGTGCCAGCAGTTTGCACCTAGGAAACACCATATATTTT,CASSLHLGNTIYF
TRBV29-1,.,TRBJ2-3,.,TGCAGCATAACTGACAGGACTAGCACAGATACGCAGTATTTT,CSITDRTSTDTQYF
TRBV27,many,TRBJ2-1,.,TGTGCCAGCAGTTTAGGGGGTTATGAGCAGTTCTTC,CASSLGGYEQFF
TRBV7-2,many,TRBJ2-1,.,TGTGCCAGCAGCCTAGGCGGGGCCTCCTACAATGAGCAGTTCTTC,CASSLGGASYNEQFF
TRBV20-1,many,TRBJ1-3,.,TGCAGTGCTAGAGAGGGGGGTCCGAGCTCTGGAAACACCATATATTTT,CSAREGGPSSGNTIYF
TRBV4-2,.,TRBJ2-2,.,TGTGCCAGCAGCCAAGAGCGAATAACAGGGGAGCTGTTTTTT,CASSQERITGELFF
TRBV7-2,medium-sized,TRBJ2-5,.,TGTGCCAGCAGCCGCGGAGGGGGGCGTCAAGAGACCCAGTACTTC,CASSRGGGRQETQYF
TRBV6-6,many,TRBJ1-3,.,TGTGCCAGCACCCTGACAGCCATCTCTGGAAACACCATATATTTT,CASTLTAISGNTIYF
TRBV15,.,TRBJ1-4,TRBD1,TGTGCCACCAGCAGAGAGGGACAGGGTGGCGAAAAACTGTTTTTT,CATSREGQGGEKLFF
TRBV2,few,TRBJ1-2,.,TGTGCCAGCAGTGAAGGGGCAGAGCGAGGCGGCTACACCTTC,CASSEGAERGGYTF
TRBV2,.,TRBJ2-1,TRBD2,TGTGCCAGCAGTGAACTAGCGGGGGCTCACGAGCAGTTCTTC,CASSELAGAHEQFF
TRBV2,many,TRBJ1-2,.,TGTGCCAGCAAGGCCGGACGGCAGAACTATGGCTACACCTTC,CASKAGRQNYGYTF
TRBV4-1,.,TRBJ1-1,.,TGCGCCAGCAGCACAGACCAGGGGAACACTGAAGCTTTCTTT,CASSTDQGNTEAFF
TRBV7-8,many,TRBJ1-2,TRBD1,TGTGCCAGCAGCCGAGGGGACAGGCCTTCTTATGGCTACACCTTC,CASSRGDRPSYGYTF
TRBV12-3/TRBV12-4,many,TRBJ2-7,TRBD1,TGTGCCAGCAGTTTACACGGGACAGGGAACCTCTACGAGCAGTACTTC,CASSLHGTGNLYEQYF
TRBV28,many,TRBJ2-5,.,TGTGCCAGCAGCCGAGACGAGGGGACCCAGTACTTC,CASSRDEGTQYF
TRBV18,.,TRBJ2-1,TRBD1,TGTGCCAGCTCCCACCGGGACAGGGACAATGAGCAGTTCTTC,CASSHRDRDNEQFF
TRBV7-3,many,TRBJ2-1,TRBD2,TGTGCCAGCAGCATCCTAGCGGGGGCCGGGGGTGAGCAGTTCTTC,CASSILAGAGGEQFF
TRBV19,many,TRBJ1-5,.,TGTGCCAGTAGTACGAACGGACCTAAAGGTCAGCCCCAGCATTTT,CASSTNGPKGQPQHF
TRBV19,.,TRBJ1-5,.,TGTGCCAGTAAGGGCGGGGGAACAGGCAATCAGCCCCAGCATTTT,CASKGGGTGNQPQHF
TRBV6-5,.,TRBJ2-1,TRBD2,TGTGCCAGCAGTTATGCACTAAGCGGGGGCGTAAATGAGCAGTTCTTC,CASSYALSGGVNEQFF
TRBV29-1,.,TRBJ1-5,.,TGCAGCGTTGTTCTAGGGGGGAGCCAGCCCCAGCATTTT,CSVVLGGSQPQHF
TRBV5-1,many,TRBJ2-5,TRBD2,TGCGCCAGCAGCATTAGCGGGGCTATGAGAGAGACCCAGTACTTC,CASSISGAMRETQYF
TRBV28,once,TRBJ2-7,TRBD2,TGTGCCAGCAGCGCGGGGGGCCACTACGAGCAGTACTTC,CASSAGGHYEQYF
TRBV28,few,TRBJ1-1,TRBD1,TGTGCCAGCAGCCATCTAGCCGGGACAGGGGACACTGAAGCTTTCTTT,CASSHLAGTGDTEAFF
TRBV20-1,few,TRBJ1-5,.,TGCAGTGCTAGAGAGCCCAGGGGAGATCAGCCCCAGCATTTT,CSAREPRGDQPQHF
TRBV28,few,TRBJ1-1,.,TGTGCCAGCAGTTCCCGGACCTGGTACATGAACACTGAAGCTTTCTTT,CASSSRTWYMNTEAFF
TRBV7-2,many,TRBJ1-1,TRBD1,TGTGCCAGCAGCTCGAACAGGGGTTGGAACACTGAAGCTTTCTTT,CASSSNRGWNTEAFF
TRBV28,many,TRBJ2-7,.,TGTGCCAGCAGTTCTCGGTACGAGCAGTACTTC,CASSSRYEQYF
TRBV20-1,many,TRBJ2-1,TRBD2,TGCAGTGCTAGACTACTAGCGGGGTTCTACAATGAGCAGTTCTTC,CSARLLAGFYNEQFF